What follows are 9 T cell receptor beta chains derived from one specimen sequenced in a study of T cell responses to AZD1222 COVID-19 vaccine. Method: immunoSEQ multiplex PCR; TCRdb's copy keeps in-frame clones and lacks some. The sample yields 80,000 to 100,000 clones, roughly 90% seen once. This material consisted of peripheral blood, taken on day 0 of MenACWY control vaccination. All receptors derive from an adult in good health.

This chain links TRBV5-1 with TRBJ2-7; TRBD1 agrees at 10 bases. Looked up from germline, CDR1 is SGHRS and CDR2 is YFSETQ. V lost 3 bases, J lost 2 bases, and 11 bases stayed unmatched. The CDR3 extends over 17 amino acids. The DNA for the CDR3 is TGCGCCAGCAGCTCCGAGCCTACCGGGACAGGGGCCTACGAGCAGTACTTC. Protein sequence: CASSSEPTGTGAYEQYF.

V usage is TRBV4-3 and J usage is TRBJ1-2, with 7 bases that match TRBD1. V was pared by 0 bases and J by 4 bases, with 8 bases of the junction left unmatched. The CDR3 covers 16 residues. In germline, CDR1 is LGHNA, CDR2 YSLEER. DNA of the CDR3: TGCGCCAGCAGCCAAGATGGAGGGGGCGTCGCCTATGGCTACACCTTC. This translates into CASSQDGGGVAYGYTF.

The chain recombines TRBV4-3 with TRBJ1-1, with unresolved D. Trimming took off 0 bases at V and 2 bases at J, with 10 bases between the two ends. Germline V lookup: CDR1 LGHNA, CDR2 YSLEER. The CDR3 has 15 residues. The CDR3 is CASSQEGRPNTEAFF. For the CDR3, the DNA is TGCGCCAGCAGCCAAGAGGGTAGACCTAACACTGAAGCTTTCTTT.

This chain links TRBV5-4 with TRBJ2-5; 7 bases are shared with TRBD1. CDR1 is SGHNT, CDR2 YYREEE, per germline (reference sequence). With V trimmed by 1 base and J by 3 bases, 3 bases remained unmatched. CDR3 length: 14 residues. The CDR3 region is CASSLITGEETQYF. CDR3 in DNA: TGTGCCAGCAGCTTGATAACAGGGGAAGAGACCCAGTACTTC. Full variable domain (outside the CDR3, taken from reference TRBV5-4 and TRBJ2-5): ETGVTQSPTHLIKTRGQQVTLRCSSQSGHNTVSWYQQALGQGPQFIFQYYREEENGRGNFPPRFSGLQFPNYSSELNVNALELDDSALYLCASSLITGEETQYFGPGTRLLVL.

The chain recombines TRBV5-4 with TRBJ1-1; D might be TRBD1 (5 bases). Per the germline V gene, CDR1 is SGHNT and CDR2 is YYREEE (reference sequence). V lost 0 bases and J lost 0, with 9 bases in between. The CDR3 has 15 amino acids. The CDR3 reads CASSLDAGVNTEAFF. For the CDR3, the DNA is TGTGCCAGCAGCTTGGACGCGGGGGTGAACACTGAAGCTTTCTTT.

The chain joins TRBV11-2 to TRBJ1-2; D is unclear. Germline V CDR1 and CDR2: SGHAT, FQNNGV. The CDR3 has 15 amino acids. Between the trimmed V and J ends, which lost 1 base and 4 bases, there was a span of 13 bases. The CDR3 is CASSLAGWRGYGYTF. CDR3 coding DNA: TGTGCCAGCAGCTTAGCGGGGTGGCGAGGCTATGGCTACACCTTC.

The genes are TRBV5-4 and TRBJ1-3; D remains unclear. The germline gives CDR1 SGHNT, CDR2 YYREEE (reference sequence). The V gene lost 4 bases and the J gene lost 0 bases, with 11 bases spanning the gap. The CDR3 contains 15 residues. The CDR3 loop reads CASSSGRISGNTIYF. CDR3 coding DNA: TGTGCCAGCAGCAGCGGACGGATCTCTGGAAACACCATATATTTT.

As DNA, the CDR3 is TGCGCCAGCAGCCAAACAAACAGGGATGAGCAGTTCTTC. Translating gives CASSQTNRDEQFF. V is TRBV4-3 and J is TRBJ2-1; a weak D match, TRBD1 (6 bases). The CDR3 is made up of 13 amino acids. V was pared by 2 bases and J by 8 bases, with 10 bases between. Germline assignment: CDR1 LGHNA and CDR2 YSLEER.

V is TRBV5-4 and J is TRBJ1-2; the D is unclear. The V gene lost 0 bases and the J gene lost 0 bases, with 6 bases spanning the gap. CDR3 length equals 14 residues. Germline V lookup: CDR1 SGHNT, CDR2 YYREEE (reference sequence). The CDR3 here is CASSLEDPNYGYTF. CDR3 bases: TGTGCCAGCAGCTTGGAGGACCCTAACTATGGCTACACCTTC.